The rows below give T cell receptor beta chains drawn from one sample of a study of human T cells and chemical hapten exposure. Using its own MiXCR run on the RACE reads, TCRdb lists one record per CDR3 protein. This sample carries under 200,000 distinct CDR3 sequences, 28% of them seen once, and the ten largest clones take 2.1%. Material: whole blood, obtained in connection with sensitization to the hapten diphenylcyclopropenone (DPC). The origin of the receptors is a woman aged 18-35 years with alopecia areata. Some clones in this sample may be carry-over from other donors' samples. The CDR3 runs from the conserved cysteine through the conserved F or W. A D gene is named only where the DNA matches it firmly. Clone size is given for some rows only: seen once, a few or many times, or a class if the clone is expanded.

v_gene	abundance	d_gene	j_gene	CDR3aa	CDR3nt
TRBV12-3/TRBV12-4	NA	NA	TRBJ2-2	CASSLAPGVIWAGELFF	TGTGCCAGCAGTTTAGCTCCGGGGGTTATTTGGGCCGGGGAGCTGTTTTTT
TRBV7-8	NA	NA	TRBJ1-2	CASSLGGDGFRGYTF	TGTGCCAGCAGCTTAGGGGGGGACGGCTTCCGTGGCTACACCTTC
TRBV7-9	NA	TRBD2	TRBJ2-5	CASSPTWRGLAGGSRPPETQYF	TGTGCCAGCAGCCCCACCTGGCGTGGGCTAGCGGGGGGCTCTCGTCCCCCCGAGACCCAGTACTTC
TRBV5-4	NA	TRBD1	TRBJ2-5	CASSQGDRISQETQYF	TGTGCCAGCAGTCAAGGGGACAGAATAAGCCAAGAGACCCAGTACTTC
TRBV5-5	NA	NA	TRBJ1-6	CASGGDNSPLHF	TGTGCCAGCGGCGGGGACAATTCACCCCTCCACTTT
TRBV18	many	NA	TRBJ2-1	CASSPQTYNEQFF	TGTGCCAGCTCACCGCAGACCTACAATGAGCAGTTCTTC
TRBV20-1	NA	NA	TRBJ2-2	CSARDLRGDTGELFF	TGCAGTGCTAGAGATCTGCGGGGTGACACCGGGGAGCTGTTTTTT
TRBV10-3	few	TRBD1	TRBJ2-5	CAISEKGQALQETQYF	TGTGCCATCAGTGAGAAAGGACAGGCCCTTCAAGAGACCCAGTACTTC
TRBV7-3	few	NA	TRBJ1-1	CASSLGQGTAAFF	TGTGCCAGCAGCTTAGGGCAGGGAACAGCAGCTTTCTTT
TRBV7-8	NA	NA	TRBJ1-5	CASSNPTASPQHF	TGTGCCAGCAGCAACCCGACAGCATCGCCCCAGCATTTT
TRBV7-3	NA	TRBD1	TRBJ1-6	CASSLIPGGDSPLHF	TGTGCCAGCAGCTTAATCCCAGGGGGCGATTCACCCCTCCACTTT
TRBV21-1	NA	NA	TRBJ2-7	CASSKGSLWEQYF	TGTGCCAGCAGCAAAGGCTCCCTCTGGGAGCAGTACTTC
TRBV4-2	NA	TRBD1	TRBJ2-1	CASSRPGQGVNEQFF	TGTGCCAGCAGCCGACCGGGACAGGGCGTCAATGAGCAGTTCTTC
TRBV29-1	few	TRBD2	TRBJ2-7	CSVELPGLAYEQYF	TGCAGCGTGGAATTACCGGGACTAGCCTACGAGCAGTACTTC
TRBV27	NA	NA	TRBJ1-5	CASSTGNSNQPQHF	TGTGCCAGCAGTACAGGGAACAGCAATCAGCCCCAGCATTTT
TRBV18	NA	NA	TRBJ1-3	CASSPFTSGNTIYF	TGTGCCAGCTCACCTTTCACCTCTGGAAACACCATATATTTT
TRBV11-2	NA	NA	TRBJ1-2	CASSLEEAYGYTF	TGCGCCAGCAGCTTAGAGGAGGCCTATGGCTACACCTTC
TRBV9	few	NA	TRBJ1-1	CASSVGGGLMNTEAFF	TGTGCCAGCAGCGTAGGGGGAGGGCTCATGAACACTGAAGCTTTCTTT
TRBV11-2	NA	NA	TRBJ1-5	CASRKGQPQHF	TGTGCCAGCAGAAAAGGTCAGCCCCAGCATTTT
TRBV10-3	NA	NA	TRBJ1-1	CAISEKVNTEAFF	TGTGCCATCAGTGAAAAGGTGAACACTGAAGCTTTCTTT
TRBV7-8	NA	NA	TRBJ1-1	CASQIGGGTEAFF	TGTGCCAGCCAGATTGGGGGGGGCACTGAAGCTTTCTTT
TRBV9	NA	NA	TRBJ1-5	CASSVGVGLYQPQHF	TGTGCCAGCAGCGTAGGGGTAGGTCTCTATCAGCCCCAGCATTTT
TRBV12-3/TRBV12-4	NA	NA	TRBJ1-4	CASSLSRTLGEKLFF	TGTGCCAGCAGTTTGAGTCGGACTCTCGGGGAAAAACTGTTTTTT
TRBV10-3	NA	NA	TRBJ1-5	CAISFGPASNQPQHF	TGTGCCATCAGCTTCGGCCCGGCCAGCAATCAGCCCCAGCATTTT
TRBV20-1	NA	NA	TRBJ2-5	CSANLLQETQYF	TGCAGCGCGAATCTCCTGCAAGAGACCCAGTACTTC
TRBV7-9	few	TRBD1	TRBJ1-1	CASSGHRGHGTEAFF	TGTGCCAGCAGCGGACACAGGGGGCACGGCACTGAAGCTTTCTTT
TRBV6-5	once	NA	TRBJ1-5	CASSYSNLKGQPQHF	TGTGCCAGCAGTTACTCGAATTTGAAGGGTCAGCCCCAGCATTTT
TRBV10-2	NA	NA	TRBJ1-4	CASSEAGIHF	TGCGCCAGCAGTGAGGCAGGAATACATTTT
TRBV4-1	NA	NA	TRBJ2-3	CASSQEHTQYF	TGCGCCAGCAGCCAAGAACATACGCAGTATTTT
TRBV6-5	few	NA	TRBJ2-5	CASSYQVRETQYF	TGTGCCAGCAGTTACCAGGTTCGAGAGACCCAGTACTTC
TRBV7-6	few	TRBD2	TRBJ2-2	CASRGLAGGPGTGELFF	TGTGCCAGCAGGGGTCTAGCGGGAGGGCCGGGCACCGGGGAGCTGTTTTTT
TRBV6-2/TRBV6-3	NA	TRBD1	TRBJ1-6	CASREGGEGSPLHF	TGTGCCAGCAGAGAAGGGGGCGAAGGTTCACCCCTCCACTTT
TRBV28	few	TRBD2	TRBJ2-7	CASSSRTSGSAYEQYF	TGTGCCAGCAGTTCTCGGACTAGCGGGAGCGCCTACGAGCAGTACTTC
TRBV12-5	NA	NA	TRBJ1-1	CASAGGGTEAFF	TGTGCTAGTGCGGGGGGAGGGACTGAAGCTTTCTTT
TRBV2	NA	NA	TRBJ1-1	CASRANTEAFF	TGTGCCAGCAGGGCCAACACTGAAGCTTTCTTT
TRBV6-5	once	NA	TRBJ2-7	CASSYGGTTYEQYF	TGTGCCAGCAGTTACGGCGGGACAACCTACGAGCAGTACTTC
TRBV7-2	few	NA	TRBJ1-5	CASSAIPNQPQHF	TGTGCCAGCAGCGCGATCCCAAATCAGCCCCAGCATTTT